A single T cell receptor (beta chain) is shown here with its context. The antigen remains unidentified. 5'-RACE, quantitative and with molecular barcodes, yielded the TCR beta libraries. One entry per CDR3 protein results from TCRdb running MiXCR on the 5' RACE reads. The sample consists of hundreds of thousands of distinct CDR3 sequences, under 25% of them appearing once. These data are taken from a study of CD8 T cells in ankylosing spondylitis. The CDR3 is made up of 15 amino acids. Per the germline V gene, CDR1 is SGHKS and CDR2 is YYEKEE (reference sequence). V gave up 4 bases and J gave up 3 bases; unmatched junction bases: 6. Study findings and constraints: Among TCR beta sequences, a motif of under ten highly homologous variants appeared characteristic of ankylosing spondylitis blood. It was reported that disease-linked clones were significantly enriched in matched ankylosing spondylitis synovial fluid.

The source of this sequence is a female donor with ankylosing spondylitis or in good health (not recorded which). The chain joins TRBV5-5 to TRBJ2-1; 8 nucleotides match TRBD2. Sequenced input: blood, either unsorted or a sorted T cell fraction (not recorded which). CDR3 region: CASSPVAGRYNEQFF. CDR3 nucleotide sequence: TGTGCCAGCAGCCCGGTAGCGGGACGCTACAATGAGCAGTTCTTC.